This T cell receptor (beta chain) came from a study of immune evolution from preneoplasia to lung adenocarcinoma. Notes on the study in general: Top clone frequencies peaked in normal lung, apparently declining through invasive adenocarcinoma. Clonality was highest in normal lung, lower in later-stage lesions apparently.

In regard to this clone: Its antigen is not identified.

V gave up 4 bases and J gave up 0 bases, with 12 bases separating them. Germline V lookup: CDR1 SGHNT, CDR2 YYREEE (reference sequence). This CDR3 comprises 15 residues. Histologic diagnosis was independently verified by two lung pathologists. Method: immunoSEQ multiplex PCR; TCRdb's copy keeps in-frame clones and lacks some. This repertoire shows 7,000 or so clones, roughly 79% found once; its top ten account for roughly a sixth. Input material: FFPE adjacent normal lung tissue. This rearrangement joins TRBV5-4 to TRBJ2-3, with D maybe TRBD2 (6 bases). The TCR originated in a person aged 65-85 years with lung adenocarcinoma. Here the CDR3 reads CASSPRLVSTDTQYF. The DNA of the CDR3 is TGTGCCAGCAGCCCTCGACTAGTTAGCACAGATACGCAGTATTTT.